This T cell receptor beta chain was found in a study of blood T cell repertoires in COVID-19. Study details: From the United States, Italy and Spain came samples of acute and convalescent COVID-19. PBMCs, B-cell-depleted T cells, or T cells provided the cDNA or gDNA that made up the material.

This CDR3 is built from 16 residues. Germline loops: CDR1 MNHEY, CDR2 SVGAGI. In the authors' workflow: By means of reference gene primer amplification, nucleated cell counts were estimated. Only in-frame clones appear in the TCRdb table, and some are missing; sequencing was by immunoSEQ multiplex PCR. V and J calls and clone size are given by that table; D and trimming were obtained from the DNA. The sample lists roughly 54,000 clones; 70% to 90% were seen once. Concerning this clone itself: One junction end disagrees with the germline gene, perhaps due to a read error.

The rearrangement joins TRBV6-5 to TRBJ1-2; no clear D. The clonotype was recovered from a human donor in a cohort sampled during active COVID-19. Sequenced material: peripheral blood. CDR3 bases: TGTGCCAGCAGTAACTCTTATCTGGCACCGCACTATGGCTACACCTTC. Amino acids: CASSNSYLAPHYGYTF.